This paragraph reports one T cell receptor beta chain. This sample was taken from a study of shared clonotypes between healthy human individuals. Method: immunoSEQ multiplex PCR; TCRdb's copy keeps in-frame clones and lacks some. The sample records about 2.3 million clones, roughly 92% being singletons. The receptor comes from a man aged 18 to 29 in good health. Some clones in this sample may be carry-over from other donors' samples. Sequencing used naive CD4+ T cells from PBMCs. Documented subset: CD45RA+ positively selected.

The CDR3 spells CASSPFRGADQPQHF. In DNA, the CDR3 is TGTGCCAGCAGCCCGTTTAGGGGTGCAGATCAGCCCCAGCATTTT. The rearrangement uses TRBV7-9 and TRBJ1-5; maybe TRBD1 (5 bases). The length of the CDR3 is 15 residues. Looked up from germline, CDR1 is SEHNR and CDR2 is FQNEAQ (reference sequence). Trimming shortened V by 5 bases and J by 5 bases, and 16 bases separated the two germline ends.